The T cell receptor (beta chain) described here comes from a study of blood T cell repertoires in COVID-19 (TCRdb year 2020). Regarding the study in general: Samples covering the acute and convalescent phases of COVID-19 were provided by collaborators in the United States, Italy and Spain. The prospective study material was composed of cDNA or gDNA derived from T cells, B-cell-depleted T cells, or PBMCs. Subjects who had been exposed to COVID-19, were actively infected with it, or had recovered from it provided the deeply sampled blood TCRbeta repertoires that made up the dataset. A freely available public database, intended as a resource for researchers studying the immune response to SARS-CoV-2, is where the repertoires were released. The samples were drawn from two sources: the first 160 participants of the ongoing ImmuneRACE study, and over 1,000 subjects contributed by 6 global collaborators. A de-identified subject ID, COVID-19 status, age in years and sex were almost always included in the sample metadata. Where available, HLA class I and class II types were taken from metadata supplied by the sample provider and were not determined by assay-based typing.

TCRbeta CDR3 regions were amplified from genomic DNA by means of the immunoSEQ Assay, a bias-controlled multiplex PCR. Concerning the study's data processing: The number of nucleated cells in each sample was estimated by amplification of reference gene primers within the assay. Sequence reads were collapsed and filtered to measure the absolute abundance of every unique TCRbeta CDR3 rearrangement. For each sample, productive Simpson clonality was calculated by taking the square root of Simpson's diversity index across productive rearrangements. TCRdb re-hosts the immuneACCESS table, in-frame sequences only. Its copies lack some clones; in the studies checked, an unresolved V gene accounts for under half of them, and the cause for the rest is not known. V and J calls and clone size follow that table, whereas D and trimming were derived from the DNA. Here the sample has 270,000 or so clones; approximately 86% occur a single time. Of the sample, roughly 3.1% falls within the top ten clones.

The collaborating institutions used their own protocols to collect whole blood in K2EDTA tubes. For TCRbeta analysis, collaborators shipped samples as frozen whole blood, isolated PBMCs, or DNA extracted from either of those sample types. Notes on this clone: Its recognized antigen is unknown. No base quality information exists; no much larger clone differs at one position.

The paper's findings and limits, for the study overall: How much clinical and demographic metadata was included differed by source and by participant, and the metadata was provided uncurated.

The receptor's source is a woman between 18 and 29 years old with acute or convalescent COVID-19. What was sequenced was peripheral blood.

DNA sequence: TGTGCCAGCAGCTTAGGCAGAAGTCGGACTGGTGGCTACACCTTC. Its coded protein is CASSLGRSRTGGYTF. The rearranged chain carries TRBV7-9 and TRBJ1-2, with the identity of the D gene unclear. Trimming costs V 1 base and J 7 bases, and their ends lie 16 bases apart. The cysteine opens and the phenylalanine closes a CDR3 of 15 amino acids. Left in the record is the CDR3 DNA by itself, 45 bases read in frame from the first base. CDR1 SEHNR and CDR2 FQNEAQ are derived from the germline V gene (reference sequence).